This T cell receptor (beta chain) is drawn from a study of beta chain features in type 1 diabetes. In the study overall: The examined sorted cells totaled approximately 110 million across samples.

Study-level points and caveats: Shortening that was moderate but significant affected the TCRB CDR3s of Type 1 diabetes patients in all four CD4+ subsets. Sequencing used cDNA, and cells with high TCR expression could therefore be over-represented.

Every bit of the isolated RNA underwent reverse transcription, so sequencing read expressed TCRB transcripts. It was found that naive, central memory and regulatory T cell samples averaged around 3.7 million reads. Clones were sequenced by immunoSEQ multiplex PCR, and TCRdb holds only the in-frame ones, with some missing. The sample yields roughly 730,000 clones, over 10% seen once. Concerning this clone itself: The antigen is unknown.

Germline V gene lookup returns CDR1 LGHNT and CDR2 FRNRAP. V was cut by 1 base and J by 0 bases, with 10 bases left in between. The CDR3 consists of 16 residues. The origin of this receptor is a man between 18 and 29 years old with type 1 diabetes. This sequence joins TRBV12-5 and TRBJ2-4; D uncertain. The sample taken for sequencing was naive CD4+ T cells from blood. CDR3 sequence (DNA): TGTGCTAGTGGTTTGGGGAAAAATCTAGCCAAAAACATTCAGTACTTC. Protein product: CASGLGKNLAKNIQYF.